The T cell receptor (beta chain) under discussion was sequenced for a study of Ad26.COV2.S vaccination and SARS-CoV-2 variants. Treatment indicated: over 15 received Ad26.COV2.S at low or high dose, single or two shots; roughly 5 received placebo; per-sample allocation not given. Collection of samples fell on day 63 after the first vaccine or placebo injection. Study-level points and caveats: Spike-specific TCR breadth ran higher among vaccine recipients than placebo recipients.

V trimming: 7 bases; J trimming: 7 bases; junction bases outside the gene matches: 7. The CDR3 has 12 residues. The germline gives CDR1 SQVTM, CDR2 ANQGSEA. Libraries were prepared by immunoSEQ multiplex PCR; TCRdb keeps only in-frame clonotypes and omits some of them. The sample holds roughly 700,000 clones; roughly 90% are singletons and the top ten take approximately 1.5%. Note on this clone: What it recognizes is unknown.

The chain is built from TRBV29-1 and TRBJ1-1, with 9 bases identical to TRBD1. The TCR sequence derives from a person aged 18-65 years who received the Ad26.COV2.S COVID-19 vaccine or a placebo. The sequencing used peripheral blood, collected in a trial of Ad26.COV2.S vaccine versus placebo. CDR3 bases: TGCAGCGCCAGGACAGGGGAGGGTGAAGCTTTCTTT. Its translation: CSARTGEGEAFF. The variable domain in full, completed from reference TRBV29-1 and TRBJ1-1, reads SAVISQKPSRDICQRGTSLTIQCQVDSQVTMMFWYRQQPGQSLTLIATANQGSEATYESGFVIDKFPISRPNLTFSTLTVSNMSPEDSSIYLCSARTGEGEAFFGQGTRLTVV.